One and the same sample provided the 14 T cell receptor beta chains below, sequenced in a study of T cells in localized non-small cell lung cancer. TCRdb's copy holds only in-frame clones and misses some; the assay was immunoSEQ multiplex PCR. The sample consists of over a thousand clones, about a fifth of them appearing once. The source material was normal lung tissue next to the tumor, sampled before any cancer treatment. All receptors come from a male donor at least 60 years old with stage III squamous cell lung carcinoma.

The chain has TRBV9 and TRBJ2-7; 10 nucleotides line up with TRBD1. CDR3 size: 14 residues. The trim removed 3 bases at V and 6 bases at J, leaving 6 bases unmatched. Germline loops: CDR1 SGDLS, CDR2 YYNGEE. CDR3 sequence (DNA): TGTGCCAGCAGCGCCGACAGGGGGCGAAGCGAGCAGTACTTC. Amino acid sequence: CASSADRGRSEQYF.

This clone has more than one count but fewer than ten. The CDR3 sequence is CASSLRTYNSPLHF. The CDR3 coding sequence is TGTGCCAGCAGCTTGAGGACCTATAATTCACCCCTCCACTTT. This chain joins TRBV11-3 and TRBJ1-6; no reliable D call. The CDR3 totals 14 residues. Germline V gene lookup returns CDR1 SGHNT and CDR2 YENEEA. V shed 3 bases and J shed 2 bases, with 5 bases lying between them.

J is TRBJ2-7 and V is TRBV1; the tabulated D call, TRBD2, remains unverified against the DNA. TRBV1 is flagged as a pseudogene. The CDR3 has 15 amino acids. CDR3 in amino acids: CTSSQLQTGAYEQYF. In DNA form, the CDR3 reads TGCACCAGCAGCCAACTTCAGACTGGAGCCTACGAGCAGTACTTC.

CDR3 in DNA: TGCGCCAGCAGTCAATTTGAGACCCCCCACGAGCAGTACTTC. Translating gives CASSQFETPHEQYF. The J gene is TRBJ2-7, the V gene TRBV23-1; D unresolved. TRBV23-1 is placed among ORFs of uncertain function. The CDR3 covers 14 residues. V lost 1 base, J lost 5 bases, and 12 bases lay in between.

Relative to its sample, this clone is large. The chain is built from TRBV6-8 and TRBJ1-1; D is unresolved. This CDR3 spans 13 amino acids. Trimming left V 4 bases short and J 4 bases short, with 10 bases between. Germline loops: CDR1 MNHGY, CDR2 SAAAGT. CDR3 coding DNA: TGTGCCAGCAGTTTGACGGTGGGCACTGAAGCTTTCTTT. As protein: CASSLTVGTEAFF.

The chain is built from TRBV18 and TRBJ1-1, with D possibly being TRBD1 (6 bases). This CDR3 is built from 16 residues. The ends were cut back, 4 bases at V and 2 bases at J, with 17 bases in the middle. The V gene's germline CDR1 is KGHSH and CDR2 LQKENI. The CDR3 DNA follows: TGTGCCAGCTCACTGGACAGCCTATGGGCAAACACTGAAGCTTTCTTT. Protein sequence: CASSLDSLWANTEAFF.

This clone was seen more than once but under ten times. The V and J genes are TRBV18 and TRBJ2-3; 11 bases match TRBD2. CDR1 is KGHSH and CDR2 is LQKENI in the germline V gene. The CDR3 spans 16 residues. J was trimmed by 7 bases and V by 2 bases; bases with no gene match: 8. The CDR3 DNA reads TGTGCCAGCTCACCAAACATAGCGGGGGGGCCATATACGCAGTATTTT. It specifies CASSPNIAGGPYTQYF.

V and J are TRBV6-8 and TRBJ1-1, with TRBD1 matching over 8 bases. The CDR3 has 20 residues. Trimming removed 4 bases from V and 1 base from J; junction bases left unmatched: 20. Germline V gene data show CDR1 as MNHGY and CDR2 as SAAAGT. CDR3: CASSCPVATGALSQNTEAFF. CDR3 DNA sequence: TGTGCCAGCAGTTGTCCCGTGGCGACAGGGGCCTTGTCACAGAACACTGAAGCTTTCTTT.

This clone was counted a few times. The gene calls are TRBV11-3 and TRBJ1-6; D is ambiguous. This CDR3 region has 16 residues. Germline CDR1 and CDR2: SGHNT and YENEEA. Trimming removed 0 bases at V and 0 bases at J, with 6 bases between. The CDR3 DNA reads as TGTGCCAGCAGCTTAGAAAGGAGCTCCTATAATTCACCCCTCCACTTT. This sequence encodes CASSLERSSYNSPLHF.

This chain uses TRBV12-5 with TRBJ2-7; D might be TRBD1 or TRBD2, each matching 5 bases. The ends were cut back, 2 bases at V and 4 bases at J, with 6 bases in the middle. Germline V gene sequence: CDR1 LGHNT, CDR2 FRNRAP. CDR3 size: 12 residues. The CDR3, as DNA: TGTGCTAGTGGTTTGTGGGGGTACGAGCAGTACTTC. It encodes CASGLWGYEQYF.

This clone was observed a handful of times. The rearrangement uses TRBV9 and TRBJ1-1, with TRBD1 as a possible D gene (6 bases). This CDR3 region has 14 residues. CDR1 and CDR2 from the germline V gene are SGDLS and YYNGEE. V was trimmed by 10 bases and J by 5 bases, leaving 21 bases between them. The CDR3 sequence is CAWKKQGSWTEAFF. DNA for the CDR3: TGTGCCTGGAAAAAACAGGGCTCGTGGACTGAAGCTTTCTTT.

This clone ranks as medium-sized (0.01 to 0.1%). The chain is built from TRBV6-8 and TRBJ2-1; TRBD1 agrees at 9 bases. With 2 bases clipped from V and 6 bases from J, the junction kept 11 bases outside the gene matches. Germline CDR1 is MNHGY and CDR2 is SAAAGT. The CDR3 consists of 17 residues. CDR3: CASSYPPNRGLVNEQFF. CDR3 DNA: TGTGCCAGCAGTTACCCTCCGAACAGGGGGCTAGTCAATGAGCAGTTCTTC.

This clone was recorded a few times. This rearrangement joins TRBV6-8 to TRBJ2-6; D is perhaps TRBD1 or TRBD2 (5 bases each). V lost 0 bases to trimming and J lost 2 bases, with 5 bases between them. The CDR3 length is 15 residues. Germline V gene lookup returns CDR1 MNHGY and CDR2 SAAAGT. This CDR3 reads CASSYSGAGANVLTF. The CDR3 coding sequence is TGTGCCAGCAGTTACTCGGGGGCTGGGGCCAACGTCCTGACTTTC.

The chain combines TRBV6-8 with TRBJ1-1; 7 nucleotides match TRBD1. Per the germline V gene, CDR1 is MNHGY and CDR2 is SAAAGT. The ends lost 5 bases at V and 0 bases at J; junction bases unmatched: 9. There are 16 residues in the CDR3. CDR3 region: CASSRFTGTVNTEAFF. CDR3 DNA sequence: TGTGCCAGCAGTCGATTCACCGGGACAGTGAACACTGAAGCTTTCTTT.